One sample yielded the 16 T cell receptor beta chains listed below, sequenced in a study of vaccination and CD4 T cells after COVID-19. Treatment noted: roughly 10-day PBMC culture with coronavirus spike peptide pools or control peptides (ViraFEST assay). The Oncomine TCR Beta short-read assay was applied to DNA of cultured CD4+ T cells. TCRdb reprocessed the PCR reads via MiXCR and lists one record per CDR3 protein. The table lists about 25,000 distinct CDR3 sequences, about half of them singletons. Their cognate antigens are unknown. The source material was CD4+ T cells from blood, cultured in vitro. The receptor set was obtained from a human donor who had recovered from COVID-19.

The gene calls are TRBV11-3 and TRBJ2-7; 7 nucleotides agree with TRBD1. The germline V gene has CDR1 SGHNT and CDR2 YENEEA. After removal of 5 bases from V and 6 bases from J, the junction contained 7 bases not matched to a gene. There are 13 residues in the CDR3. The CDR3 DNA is TGTGCCAGCAGCAAATCGACAGGGACCGAGCAGTACTTC. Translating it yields CASSKSTGTEQYF.

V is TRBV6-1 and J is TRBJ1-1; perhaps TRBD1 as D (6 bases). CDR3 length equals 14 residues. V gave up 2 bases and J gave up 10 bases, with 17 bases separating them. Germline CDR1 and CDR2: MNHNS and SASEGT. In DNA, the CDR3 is TGTGCCAGCAGTGAATACAGGGCAGCACGGGGAGCTTTCTTT. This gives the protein CASSEYRAARGAFF.

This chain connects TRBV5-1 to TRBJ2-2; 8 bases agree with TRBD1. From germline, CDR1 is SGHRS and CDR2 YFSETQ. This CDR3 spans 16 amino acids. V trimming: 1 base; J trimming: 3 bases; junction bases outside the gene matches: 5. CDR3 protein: CASSLRTGSDTGELFF. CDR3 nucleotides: TGCGCCAGCAGCTTGCGGACAGGGTCTGACACCGGGGAGCTGTTTTTT.

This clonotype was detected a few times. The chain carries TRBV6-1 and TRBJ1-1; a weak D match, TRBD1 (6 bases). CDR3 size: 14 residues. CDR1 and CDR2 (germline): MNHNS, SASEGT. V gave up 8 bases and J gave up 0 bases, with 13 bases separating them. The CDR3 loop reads CASYRAVVNTEAFF. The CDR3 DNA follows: TGTGCCAGCTACAGGGCCGTCGTGAACACTGAAGCTTTCTTT.

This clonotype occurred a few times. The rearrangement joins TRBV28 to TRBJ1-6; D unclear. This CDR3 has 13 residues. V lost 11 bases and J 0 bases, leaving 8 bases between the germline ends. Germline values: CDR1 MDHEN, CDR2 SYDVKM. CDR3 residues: CALRDSYNSPLHF. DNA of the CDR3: TGTGCCTTGCGGGACTCCTATAATTCACCCCTCCACTTT.

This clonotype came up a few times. The CDR3 protein is CSARELGQGARTDTQYF. CDR3 bases: TGCAGTGCTAGAGAGCTGGGACAGGGGGCTAGAACAGATACGCAGTATTTT. The rearrangement uses TRBV20-1 and TRBJ2-3; 12 bases agree with TRBD1. This CDR3 has 17 amino acids. With 0 bases clipped from V and 3 bases from J, the junction kept 7 bases outside the gene matches. The germline V gene has CDR1 DFQATT and CDR2 SNEGSKA (reference sequence).

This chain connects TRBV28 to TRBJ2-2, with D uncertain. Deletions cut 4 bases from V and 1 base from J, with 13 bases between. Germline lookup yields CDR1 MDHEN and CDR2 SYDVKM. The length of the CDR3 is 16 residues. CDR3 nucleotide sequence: TGTGCCAGCAGTTCCGCCCGTGTCCGGAACACCGGGGAGCTGTTTTTT. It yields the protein CASSSARVRNTGELFF. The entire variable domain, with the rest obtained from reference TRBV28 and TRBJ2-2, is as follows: DVKVTQSSRYLVKRTGEKVFLECVQDMDHENMFWYRQDPGLGLRLIYFSYDVKMKEKGDIPEGYSVSREKKERFSLILESASTNQTSMYLCASSSARVRNTGELFFGEGSRLTVL.

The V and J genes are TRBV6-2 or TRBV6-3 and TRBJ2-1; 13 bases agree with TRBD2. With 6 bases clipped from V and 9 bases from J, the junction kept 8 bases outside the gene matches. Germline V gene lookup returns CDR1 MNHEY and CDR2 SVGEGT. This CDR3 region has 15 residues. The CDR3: CASRGTSGKGVEQFF. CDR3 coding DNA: TGTGCCAGCAGGGGGACTAGCGGGAAGGGGGTTGAGCAGTTCTTC.

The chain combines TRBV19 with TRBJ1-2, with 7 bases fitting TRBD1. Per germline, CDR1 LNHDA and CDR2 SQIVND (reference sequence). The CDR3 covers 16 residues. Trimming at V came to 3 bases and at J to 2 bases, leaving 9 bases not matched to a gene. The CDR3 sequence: CASSMGGTAKNYGYTF. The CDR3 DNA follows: TGTGCCAGTAGTATGGGAGGGACAGCCAAAAACTATGGCTACACCTTC.

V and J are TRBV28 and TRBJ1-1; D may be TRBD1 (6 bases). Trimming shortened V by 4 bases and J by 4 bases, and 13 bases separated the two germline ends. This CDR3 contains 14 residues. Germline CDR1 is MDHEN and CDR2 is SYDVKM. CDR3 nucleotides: TGTGCCAGCAGTTCTACAGGGAGTCGCACTGAAGCTTTCTTT. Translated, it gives CASSSTGSRTEAFF.

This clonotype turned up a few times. DNA of the CDR3: TGTGCCAGCACAAAAGAGACCCAGTACTTC. The encoded protein is CASTKETQYF. The chain recombines TRBV7-9 with TRBJ2-5; D not certain. Germline CDR1 SEHNR, CDR2 FQNEAQ (reference sequence). The CDR3 is made up of 10 amino acids. V was shortened by 7 bases and J by 3 bases, with 3 bases between the two germline ends.

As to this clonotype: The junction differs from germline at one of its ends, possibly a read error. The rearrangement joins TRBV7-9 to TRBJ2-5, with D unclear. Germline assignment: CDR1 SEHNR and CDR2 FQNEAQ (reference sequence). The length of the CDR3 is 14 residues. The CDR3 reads CASKDTLSQETQYF. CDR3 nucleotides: TGCGCCAGCAAAGACACTCTAAGCCAAGAGACCCAGTACTTC.

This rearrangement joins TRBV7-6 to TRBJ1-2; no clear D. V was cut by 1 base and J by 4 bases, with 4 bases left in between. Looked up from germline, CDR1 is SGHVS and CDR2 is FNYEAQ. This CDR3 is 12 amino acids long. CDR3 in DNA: TGTGCCAGCAGCTTAGGAGGCTATGGCTACACCTTC. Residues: CASSLGGYGYTF.

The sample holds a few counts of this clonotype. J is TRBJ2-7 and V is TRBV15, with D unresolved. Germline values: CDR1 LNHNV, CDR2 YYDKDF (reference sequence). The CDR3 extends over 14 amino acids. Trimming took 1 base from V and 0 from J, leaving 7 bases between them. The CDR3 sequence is CATSRAGGSYEQYF. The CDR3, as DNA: TGTGCCACCAGCAGAGCCGGCGGCTCCTACGAGCAGTACTTC.

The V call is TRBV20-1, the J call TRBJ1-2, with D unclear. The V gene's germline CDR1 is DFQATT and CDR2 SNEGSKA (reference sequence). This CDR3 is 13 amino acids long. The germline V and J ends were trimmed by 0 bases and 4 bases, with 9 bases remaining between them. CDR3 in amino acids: CSARDRVSYGYTF. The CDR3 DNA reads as TGCAGTGCTAGAGATCGGGTCTCCTATGGCTACACCTTC.

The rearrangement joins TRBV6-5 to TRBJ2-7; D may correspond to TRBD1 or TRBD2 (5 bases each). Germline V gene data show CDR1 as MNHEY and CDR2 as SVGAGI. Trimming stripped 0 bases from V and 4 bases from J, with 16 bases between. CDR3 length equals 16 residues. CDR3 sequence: CASSYSRGRPGYEQYF. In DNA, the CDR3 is TGTGCCAGCAGTTACTCTCGGGGCAGGCCGGGATACGAGCAGTACTTC.